The next 8 T cell receptor beta chains were all read from a single sample in a study of neurological immune-mediated disorders. Each CDR3 protein is one row after TCRdb ran MiXCR on the 5' RACE reads. In the table there are around 100,000 distinct CDR3 sequences, approximately 11% of which are singletons. The time point denotes: longitudinal time-point 3. The sample consisted of PBMCs. Receptors were obtained from a female donor with HTLV-1-associated myelopathy (HAM/TSP).

This clonotype occurred many times. The V call is TRBV5-1, the J call TRBJ2-2, with 9 positions matching TRBD1. The J segment lost 6 bases and the V segment lost 1 base, leaving 7 bases of the junction unmatched. This CDR3 spans 16 amino acids. Looked up from germline, CDR1 is SGHRS and CDR2 is YFSETQ. CDR3 loop: CASSLSNRGRPGELFF. As DNA, the CDR3 is TGCGCCAGCAGCTTGTCGAACAGGGGGCGCCCCGGGGAGCTGTTTTTT.

This clonotype has a count of ten or more. The rearrangement uses TRBV4-1 and TRBJ2-7, with TRBD1 matching 9 bases. The germline gives CDR1 MGHRA, CDR2 YSYEKL. V lost 3 bases to trimming and J lost 2 bases; unmatched junction nucleotides: 8. The CDR3 length is 16 residues. The CDR3 DNA follows: TGCGCCAGCAGCCACCCCGGACAGGGGACACCCTACGAGCAGTACTTC. Translating it yields CASSHPGQGTPYEQYF.

This clonotype was counted ten times or more. The chain uses TRBV20-1 and TRBJ2-5; D assignment may be TRBD1 or TRBD2 (6 bases each). The CDR3 loop spans 14 amino acids. The V end was cut by 4 bases, the J end by 5 bases, with 17 bases between. Germline lookup yields CDR1 DFQATT and CDR2 SNEGSKA (reference sequence). The CDR3 nucleotides are TGCAGTGCTACCCTTTGGGGGGCGGGGGAGACCCAGTACTTC. It encodes CSATLWGAGETQYF.

Ten or more counts support this clonotype. The chain is built from TRBV28 and TRBJ1-2; the D is unclear. The V end was cut by 2 bases, the J end by 2 bases, with 12 bases between. This CDR3 spans 15 amino acids. Germline assignment: CDR1 MDHEN and CDR2 SYDVKM. CDR3 in amino acids: CASSLVASQNYGYTF. The CDR3 coding sequence is TGTGCCAGCAGTTTAGTGGCAAGCCAAAACTATGGCTACACCTTC.

There are many counts of this clonotype. The chain links TRBV18 to TRBJ1-1, with D uncertain. From germline, CDR1 is KGHSH and CDR2 LQKENI. Trimming took off 2 bases at V and 1 base at J, with 8 bases between the two ends. The CDR3 totals 14 residues. The CDR3 region is CASSPGRSNTEAFF. The CDR3, as DNA: TGTGCCAGCTCACCAGGACGGTCGAACACTGAAGCTTTCTTT.

This clonotype was counted ten times or more. V and J are TRBV5-6 and TRBJ1-5; 7 nucleotides match TRBD1. J gave up 5 bases and V 7 bases, and 12 bases lay outside the gene matches. The CDR3 spans 15 residues. Germline values: CDR1 SGHDT, CDR2 YYEEEE. CDR3 sequence reads: CASGIQGGADQPQHF. CDR3 sequence (DNA): TGTGCCAGCGGGATCCAGGGGGGGGCGGATCAGCCCCAGCATTTT.

This clonotype was recorded many times. The V and J genes are TRBV20-1 and TRBJ2-5; 8 positions match TRBD1. Germline V gene data show CDR1 as DFQATT and CDR2 as SNEGSKA (reference sequence). V lost 0 bases and J lost 5; bases outside the gene matches: 2. There are 13 residues in the CDR3. The DNA of the CDR3 is TGCAGTGCTAGAGACAGGGGGCAGGAGACCCAGTACTTC. Its protein is CSARDRGQETQYF.

This clonotype was found many times. The chain joins TRBV5-1 to TRBJ2-1; TRBD1 agrees at 8 bases. Trimming cost V 0 bases and J 7 bases; bases outside gene matches: 6. CDR1 SGHRS and CDR2 YFSETQ come from the germline V gene. This CDR3 has 15 amino acids. In DNA, the CDR3 is TGCGCCAGCAGCTTGGTTCCGGACAGGGATAATGAGCAGTTCTTC. Translating gives CASSLVPDRDNEQFF.